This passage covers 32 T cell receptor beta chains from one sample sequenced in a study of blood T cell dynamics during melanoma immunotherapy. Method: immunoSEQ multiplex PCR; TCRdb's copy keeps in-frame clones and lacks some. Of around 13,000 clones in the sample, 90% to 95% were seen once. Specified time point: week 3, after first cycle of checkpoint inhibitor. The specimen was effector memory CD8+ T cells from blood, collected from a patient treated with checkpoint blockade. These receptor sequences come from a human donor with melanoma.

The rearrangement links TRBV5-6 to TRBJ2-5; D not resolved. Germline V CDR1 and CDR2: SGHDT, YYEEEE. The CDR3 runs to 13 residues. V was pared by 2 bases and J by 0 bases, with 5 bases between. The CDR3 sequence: CASSLYNQETQYF. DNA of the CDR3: TGTGCCAGCAGCTTATACAACCAAGAGACCCAGTACTTC.

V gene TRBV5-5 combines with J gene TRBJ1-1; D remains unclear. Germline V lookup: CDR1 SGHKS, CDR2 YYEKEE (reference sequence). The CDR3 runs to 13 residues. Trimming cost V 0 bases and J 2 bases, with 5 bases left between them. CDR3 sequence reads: CASSLDRNTEAFF. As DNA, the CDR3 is TGTGCCAGCAGCTTGGACCGTAACACTGAAGCTTTCTTT. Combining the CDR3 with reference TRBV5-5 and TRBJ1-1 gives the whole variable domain DAGVTQSPTHLIKTRGQQVTLRCSPISGHKSVSWYQQVLGQGPQFIFQYYEKEERGRGNFPDRFSARQFPNYSSELNVNALLLGDSALYLCASSLDRNTEAFFGQGTRLTVV.

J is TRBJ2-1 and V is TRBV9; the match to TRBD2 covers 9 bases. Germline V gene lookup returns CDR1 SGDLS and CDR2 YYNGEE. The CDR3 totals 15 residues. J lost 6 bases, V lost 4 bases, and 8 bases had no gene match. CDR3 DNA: TGTGCCAGCAGCCCAAGCGGGAGGAGGGCCAATGAGCAGTTCTTC. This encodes CASSPSGRRANEQFF.

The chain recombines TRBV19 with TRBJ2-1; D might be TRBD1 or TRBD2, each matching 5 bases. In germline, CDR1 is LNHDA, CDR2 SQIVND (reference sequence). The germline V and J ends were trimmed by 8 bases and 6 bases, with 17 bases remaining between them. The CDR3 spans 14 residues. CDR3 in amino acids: CASAWGMVGNEQFF. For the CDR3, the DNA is TGTGCCAGTGCCTGGGGGATGGTCGGCAATGAGCAGTTCTTC.

CDR3: CASSLAGSTDTQYF. In DNA, the CDR3 is TGTGCCAGCAGCTTGGCCGGGAGCACAGATACGCAGTATTTT. The V gene is TRBV11-2, the J gene TRBJ2-3, with D unclear. Germline CDR1 reads SGHAT; CDR2 reads FQNNGV. CDR3 length: 14 residues. Trimming left V 3 bases short and J 0 bases short, with 7 bases between.

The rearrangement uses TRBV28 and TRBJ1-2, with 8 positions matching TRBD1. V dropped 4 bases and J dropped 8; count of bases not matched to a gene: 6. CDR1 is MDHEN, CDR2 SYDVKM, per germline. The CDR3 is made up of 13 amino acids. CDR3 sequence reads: CASSYDRGGGYTF. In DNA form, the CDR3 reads TGTGCCAGCAGTTATGACAGGGGTGGAGGCTACACCTTC.

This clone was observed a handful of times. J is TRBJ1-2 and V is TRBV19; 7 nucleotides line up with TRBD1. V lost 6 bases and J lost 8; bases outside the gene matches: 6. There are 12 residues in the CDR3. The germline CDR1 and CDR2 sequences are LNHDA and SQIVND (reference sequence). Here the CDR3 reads CASSLGTDGYTF. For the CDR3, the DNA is TGTGCCAGTAGCCTTGGGACAGACGGCTACACCTTC.

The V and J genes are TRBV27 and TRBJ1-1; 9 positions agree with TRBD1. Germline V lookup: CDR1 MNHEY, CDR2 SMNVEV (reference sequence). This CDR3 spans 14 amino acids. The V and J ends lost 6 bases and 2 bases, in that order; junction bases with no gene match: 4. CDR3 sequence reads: CASRPTGGNTEAFF. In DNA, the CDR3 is TGTGCCAGCAGACCGACAGGGGGTAACACTGAAGCTTTCTTT.

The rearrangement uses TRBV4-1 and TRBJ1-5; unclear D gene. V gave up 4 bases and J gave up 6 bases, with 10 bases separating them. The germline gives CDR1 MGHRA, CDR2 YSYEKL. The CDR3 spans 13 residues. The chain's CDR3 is CASSLSFGQPQHF. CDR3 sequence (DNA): TGCGCCAGCAGCCTATCATTTGGTCAGCCCCAGCATTTT.

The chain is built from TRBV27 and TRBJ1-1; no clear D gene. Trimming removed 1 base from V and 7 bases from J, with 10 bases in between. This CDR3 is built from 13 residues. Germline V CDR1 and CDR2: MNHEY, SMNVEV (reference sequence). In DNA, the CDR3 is TGTGCCAGCAGTTTATTATCCGGTGTTGAAGCTTTCTTT. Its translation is CASSLLSGVEAFF.

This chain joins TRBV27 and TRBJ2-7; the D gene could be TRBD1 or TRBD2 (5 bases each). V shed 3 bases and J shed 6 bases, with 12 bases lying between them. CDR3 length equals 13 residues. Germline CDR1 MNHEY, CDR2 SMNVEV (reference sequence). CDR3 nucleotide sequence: TGTGCCAGCAGTTTTCTCGGGGCCGGCGAGCAGTACTTC. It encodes CASSFLGAGEQYF.

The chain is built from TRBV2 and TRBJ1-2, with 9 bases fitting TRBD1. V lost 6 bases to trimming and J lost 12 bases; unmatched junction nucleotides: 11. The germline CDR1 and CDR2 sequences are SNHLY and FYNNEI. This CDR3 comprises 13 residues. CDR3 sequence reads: CASRDRGVRGHTF. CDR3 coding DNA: TGTGCCAGCAGGGACAGGGGCGTCCGAGGCCACACCTTC.

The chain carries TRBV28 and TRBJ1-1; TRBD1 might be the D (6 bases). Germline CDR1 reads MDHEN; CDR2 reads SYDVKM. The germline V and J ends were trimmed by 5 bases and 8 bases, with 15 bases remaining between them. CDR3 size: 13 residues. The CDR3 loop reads CASSIRGMSEAFF. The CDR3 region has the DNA TGTGCCAGCAGTATCAGGGGAATGTCAGAAGCTTTCTTT. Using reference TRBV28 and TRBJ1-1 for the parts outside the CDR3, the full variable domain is DVKVTQSSRYLVKRTGEKVFLECVQDMDHENMFWYRQDPGLGLRLIYFSYDVKMKEKGDIPEGYSVSREKKERFSLILESASTNQTSMYLCASSIRGMSEAFFGQGTRLTVV.

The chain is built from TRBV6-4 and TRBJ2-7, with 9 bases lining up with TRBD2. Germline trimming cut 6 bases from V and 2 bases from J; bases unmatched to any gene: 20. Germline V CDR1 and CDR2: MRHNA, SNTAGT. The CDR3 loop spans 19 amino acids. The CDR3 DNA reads TGTGCCAGCAGGAACGGACACGCCTCTAGCGGGACGGTGACCTACGAGCAGTACTTC. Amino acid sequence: CASRNGHASSGTVTYEQYF.

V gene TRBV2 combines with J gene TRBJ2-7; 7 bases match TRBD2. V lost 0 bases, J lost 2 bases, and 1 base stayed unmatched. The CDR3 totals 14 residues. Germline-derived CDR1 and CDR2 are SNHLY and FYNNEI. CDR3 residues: CASSEAGGTYEQYF. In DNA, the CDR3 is TGTGCCAGCAGTGAAGCGGGAGGGACCTACGAGCAGTACTTC.

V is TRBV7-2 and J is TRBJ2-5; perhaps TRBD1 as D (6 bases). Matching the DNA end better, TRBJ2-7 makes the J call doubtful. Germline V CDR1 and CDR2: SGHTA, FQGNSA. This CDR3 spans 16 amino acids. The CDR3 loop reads CASSPMWTAYSYEQYF. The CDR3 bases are TGTGCCAGCAGCCCTATGTGGACAGCCTACTCCTACGAGCAGTACTTC.

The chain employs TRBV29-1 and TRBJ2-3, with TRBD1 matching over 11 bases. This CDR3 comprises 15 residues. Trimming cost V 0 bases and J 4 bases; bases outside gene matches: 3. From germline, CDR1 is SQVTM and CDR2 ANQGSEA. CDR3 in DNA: TGCAGCGTTGAAGATCGGGACAGGGGGGCAGATACGCAGTATTTT. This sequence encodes CSVEDRDRGADTQYF.

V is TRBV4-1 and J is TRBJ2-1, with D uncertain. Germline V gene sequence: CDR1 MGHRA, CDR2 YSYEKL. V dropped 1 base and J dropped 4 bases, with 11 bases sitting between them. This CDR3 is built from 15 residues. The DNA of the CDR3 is TGCGCCAGCAGCCAAGGTCCTCTTATATACAATGAGCAGTTCTTC. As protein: CASSQGPLIYNEQFF.

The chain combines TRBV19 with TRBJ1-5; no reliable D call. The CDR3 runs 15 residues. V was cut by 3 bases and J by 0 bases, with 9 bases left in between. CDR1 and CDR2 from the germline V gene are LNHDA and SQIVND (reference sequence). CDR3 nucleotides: TGTGCCAGTAGTATTGGTGGCAGTAGCAATCAGCCCCAGCATTTT. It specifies CASSIGGSSNQPQHF.

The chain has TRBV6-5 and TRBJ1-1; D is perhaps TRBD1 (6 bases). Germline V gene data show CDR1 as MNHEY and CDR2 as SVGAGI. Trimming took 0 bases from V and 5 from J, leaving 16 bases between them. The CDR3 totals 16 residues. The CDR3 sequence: CASSYSSYQGGTEAFF. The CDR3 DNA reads TGTGCCAGCAGTTACTCTTCGTACCAAGGGGGGACTGAAGCTTTCTTT.

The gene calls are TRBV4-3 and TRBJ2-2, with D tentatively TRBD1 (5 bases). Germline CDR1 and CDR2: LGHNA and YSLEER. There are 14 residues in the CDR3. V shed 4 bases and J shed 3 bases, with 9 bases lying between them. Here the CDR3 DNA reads TGCGCCAGCAGCCTAGGACAATACACCGGGGAGCTGTTTTTT. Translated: CASSLGQYTGELFF.

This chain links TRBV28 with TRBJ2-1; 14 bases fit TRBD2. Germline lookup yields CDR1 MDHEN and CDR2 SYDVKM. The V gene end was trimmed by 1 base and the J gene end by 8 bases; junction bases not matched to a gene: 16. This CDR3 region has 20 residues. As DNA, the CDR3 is TGTGCCAGCAGTTTATTGGCTAGTGGGACTAGCGGGAGACTAAAGGATGAGCAGTTCTTC. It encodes CASSLLASGTSGRLKDEQFF.

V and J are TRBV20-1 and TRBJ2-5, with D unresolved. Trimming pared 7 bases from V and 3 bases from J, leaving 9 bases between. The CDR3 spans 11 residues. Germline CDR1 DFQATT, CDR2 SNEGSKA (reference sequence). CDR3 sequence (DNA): TGCAGTGTGGGTAGAGAAGAGACCCAGTACTTC. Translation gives CSVGREETQYF.

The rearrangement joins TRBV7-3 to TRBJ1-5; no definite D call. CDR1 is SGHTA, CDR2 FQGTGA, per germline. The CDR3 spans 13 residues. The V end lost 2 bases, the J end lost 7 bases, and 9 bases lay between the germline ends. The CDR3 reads CASSLGPQQPQHF. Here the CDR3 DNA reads TGTGCCAGCAGCTTAGGGCCCCAGCAGCCCCAGCATTTT. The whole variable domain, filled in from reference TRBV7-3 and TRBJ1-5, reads GAGVSQTPSNKVTEKGKYVELRCDPISGHTALYWYRQSLGQGPEFLIYFQGTGAADDSGLPNDRFFAVRPEGSVSTLKIQRTERGDSAVYLCASSLGPQQPQHFGDGTRLSIL.

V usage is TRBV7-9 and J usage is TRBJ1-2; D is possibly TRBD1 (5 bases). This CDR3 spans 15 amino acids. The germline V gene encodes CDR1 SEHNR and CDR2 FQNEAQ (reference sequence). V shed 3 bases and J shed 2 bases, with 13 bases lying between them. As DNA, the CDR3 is TGTGCCAGCAGCTTGGGACCTTTCACAAACTATGGCTACACCTTC. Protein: CASSLGPFTNYGYTF. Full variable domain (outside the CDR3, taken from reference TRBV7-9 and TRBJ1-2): DTGVSQNPRHKITKRGQNVTFRCDPISEHNRLYWYRQTLGQGPEFLTYFQNEAQLEKSRLLSDRFSAERPKGSFSTLEIQRTEQGDSAMYLCASSLGPFTNYGYTFGSGTRLTVV.

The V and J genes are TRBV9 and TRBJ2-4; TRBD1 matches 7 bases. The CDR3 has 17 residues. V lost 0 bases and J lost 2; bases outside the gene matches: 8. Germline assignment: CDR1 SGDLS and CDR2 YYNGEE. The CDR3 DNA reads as TGTGCCAGCAGCGTAGGAATGACAGGGAATTCCAAAAACATTCAGTACTTC. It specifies CASSVGMTGNSKNIQYF.

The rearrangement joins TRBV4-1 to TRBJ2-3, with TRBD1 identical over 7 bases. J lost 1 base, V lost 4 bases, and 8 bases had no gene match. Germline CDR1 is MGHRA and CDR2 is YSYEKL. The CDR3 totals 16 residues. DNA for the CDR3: TGCGCCAGCAGCCGGACAGGACTTGGCGGCACAGATACGCAGTATTTT. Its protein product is CASSRTGLGGTDTQYF.

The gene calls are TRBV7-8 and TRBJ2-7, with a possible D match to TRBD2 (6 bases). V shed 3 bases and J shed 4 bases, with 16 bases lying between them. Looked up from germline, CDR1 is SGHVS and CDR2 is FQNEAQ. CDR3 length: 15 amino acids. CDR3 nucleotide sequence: TGTGCCAGCAGCTTTTACTTCGGGAGTGATTACGAGCAGTACTTC. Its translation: CASSFYFGSDYEQYF.

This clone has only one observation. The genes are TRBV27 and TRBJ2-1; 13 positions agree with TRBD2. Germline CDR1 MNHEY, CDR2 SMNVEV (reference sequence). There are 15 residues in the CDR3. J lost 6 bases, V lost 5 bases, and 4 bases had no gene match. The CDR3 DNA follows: TGTGCCAGCAGTCCCGGGACTAGCGGGATCAATGAGCAGTTCTTC. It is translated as CASSPGTSGINEQFF.

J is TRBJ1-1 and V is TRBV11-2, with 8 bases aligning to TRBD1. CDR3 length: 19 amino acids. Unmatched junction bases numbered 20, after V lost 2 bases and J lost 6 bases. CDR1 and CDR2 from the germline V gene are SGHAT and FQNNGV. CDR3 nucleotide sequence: TGTGCCAGCAGCTTAACTGGAGTTCAGGGGGCGCTCGTGCTGCCTGAAGCTTTCTTT. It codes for CASSLTGVQGALVLPEAFF.

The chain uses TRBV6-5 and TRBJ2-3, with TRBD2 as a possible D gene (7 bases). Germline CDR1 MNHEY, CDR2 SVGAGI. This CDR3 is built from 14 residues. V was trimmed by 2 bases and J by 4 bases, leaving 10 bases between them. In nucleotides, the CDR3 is TGTGCCAGCAGTTACGGGCGGGGGCCAGATACGCAGTATTTT. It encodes CASSYGRGPDTQYF.

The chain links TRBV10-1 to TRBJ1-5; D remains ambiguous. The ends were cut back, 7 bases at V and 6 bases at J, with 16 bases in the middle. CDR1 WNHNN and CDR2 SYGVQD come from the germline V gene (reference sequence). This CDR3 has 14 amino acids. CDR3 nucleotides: TGCGCCAGCAACGACGGGTGGGATTCTCAGCCCCAGCATTTT. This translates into CASNDGWDSQPQHF.